The rows below give T cell receptor beta chains drawn from one sample of a study of blood T cell repertoires in COVID-19. TCRdb keeps only in-frame clones here, not all; method: immunoSEQ multiplex PCR. The sample lists under 250,000 clones, less than 85% occurring once. Sequenced material: peripheral blood. These TCRs come from a woman aged 65 to 85 with acute or convalescent COVID-19. Each CDR3 is given with its conserved first and last residue. A D gene is named only where the DNA matches it firmly. A row's size may be missing; if present it is once, few, many or a size class.

clone size: .; V gene: TRBV5-1; D gene: TRBD1; J gene: TRBJ1-4; CDR3 protein: CASSEGTALEKLFF; CDR3 DNA: TGCGCCAGCAGCGAAGGGACAGCCCTTGAAAAACTGTTTTTT
clone size: .; V gene: TRBV18; D gene: .; J gene: TRBJ1-2; CDR3 protein: CASSPPAGFNYGYTF; CDR3 DNA: TGTGCCAGCTCACCACCGGCAGGGTTCAACTATGGCTACACCTTC
clone size: .; V gene: TRBV2; D gene: .; J gene: TRBJ1-5; CDR3 protein: CASSERGSNQPQHF; CDR3 DNA: TGTGCCAGCAGTGAAAGGGGTAGCAATCAGCCCCAGCATTTT
clone size: .; V gene: TRBV28; D gene: TRBD1; J gene: TRBJ1-4; CDR3 protein: CASSLPGQGGEKLFF; CDR3 DNA: TGTGCCAGCAGTTTGCCGGGACAGGGAGGTGAAAAACTGTTTTTT
clone size: .; V gene: TRBV5-4; D gene: TRBD2; J gene: TRBJ2-3; CDR3 protein: CASSLGGSGTDTQYF; CDR3 DNA: TGTGCCAGCAGCTTGGGCGGGAGCGGGACAGATACGCAGTATTTT
clone size: .; V gene: TRBV14; D gene: .; J gene: TRBJ2-1; CDR3 protein: CASSQLSPVYNEQFF; CDR3 DNA: TGTGCCAGCAGCCAATTGAGTCCCGTGTACAATGAGCAGTTCTTC
clone size: .; V gene: TRBV6-5; D gene: TRBD2; J gene: TRBJ2-3; CDR3 protein: CASSSGLAADTQYF; CDR3 DNA: TGTGCCAGCAGCTCGGGACTAGCGGCAGATACGCAGTATTTT
clone size: .; V gene: TRBV28; D gene: .; J gene: TRBJ2-1; CDR3 protein: CASSVLESSYNEQFF; CDR3 DNA: TGTGCCAGCAGCGTCCTTGAGAGCTCCTACAATGAGCAGTTCTTC
clone size: .; V gene: TRBV3-1/TRBV3-2; D gene: .; J gene: TRBJ2-1; CDR3 protein: CASSQDIAGGPYNEQFF; CDR3 DNA: TGTGCCAGCAGCCAAGATATTGCTGGAGGGCCCTACAATGAGCAGTTCTTC
clone size: few; V gene: TRBV24-1; D gene: .; J gene: TRBJ1-2; CDR3 protein: CATRGEGDGYTF; CDR3 DNA: TGTGCCACCAGAGGGGAGGGAGATGGCTACACCTTC
clone size: .; V gene: TRBV11-2; D gene: .; J gene: TRBJ1-6; CDR3 protein: CASSTRTPDSYNSPLHF; CDR3 DNA: TGTGCCAGCAGCACCAGGACTCCGGACTCCTATAATTCACCCCTCCACTTT
clone size: once; V gene: TRBV7-9; D gene: .; J gene: TRBJ1-6; CDR3 protein: CASSLALHQQGPLHF; CDR3 DNA: TGTGCCAGCAGCTTAGCCCTACATCAGCAGGGGCCCCTCCACTTT
clone size: .; V gene: TRBV27; D gene: TRBD1; J gene: TRBJ1-6; CDR3 protein: CASSPRTGGTDSPLHF; CDR3 DNA: TGTGCCAGCAGTCCCCGGACAGGGGGCACGGATTCACCCCTCCACTTT
clone size: .; V gene: TRBV3-1/TRBV3-2; D gene: TRBD1; J gene: TRBJ1-6; CDR3 protein: CASSQGQGGSPLHF; CDR3 DNA: TGTGCCAGCAGCCAGGGACAGGGGGGTTCACCCCTCCACTTT
clone size: once; V gene: TRBV7-2; D gene: TRBD2; J gene: TRBJ2-1; CDR3 protein: CASSFGFRGLAGGLEQFF; CDR3 DNA: TGTGCCAGCAGCTTTGGTTTTAGGGGACTAGCGGGAGGACTGGAGCAGTTCTTC
clone size: .; V gene: TRBV14; D gene: .; J gene: TRBJ1-1; CDR3 protein: CASSQEVVVRGKNEAFF; CDR3 DNA: TGTGCCAGCAGCCAAGAGGTCGTTGTCAGGGGAAAAAATGAAGCTTTCTTT